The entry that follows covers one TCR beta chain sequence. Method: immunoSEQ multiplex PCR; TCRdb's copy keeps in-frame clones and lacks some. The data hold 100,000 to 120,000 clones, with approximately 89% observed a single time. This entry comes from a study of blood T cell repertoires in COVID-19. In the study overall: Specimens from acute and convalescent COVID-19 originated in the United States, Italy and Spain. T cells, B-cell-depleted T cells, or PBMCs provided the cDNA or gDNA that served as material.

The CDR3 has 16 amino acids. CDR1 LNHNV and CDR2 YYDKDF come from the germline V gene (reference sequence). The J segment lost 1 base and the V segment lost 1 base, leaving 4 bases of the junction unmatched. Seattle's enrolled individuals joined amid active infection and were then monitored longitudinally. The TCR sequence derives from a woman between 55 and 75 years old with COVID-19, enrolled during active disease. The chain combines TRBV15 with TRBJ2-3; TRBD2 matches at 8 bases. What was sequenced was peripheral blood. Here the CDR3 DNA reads TGTGCCACCAGCAGAGGTCAGCGGGGGCGCACAGATACGCAGTATTTT. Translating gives CATSRGQRGRTDTQYF.